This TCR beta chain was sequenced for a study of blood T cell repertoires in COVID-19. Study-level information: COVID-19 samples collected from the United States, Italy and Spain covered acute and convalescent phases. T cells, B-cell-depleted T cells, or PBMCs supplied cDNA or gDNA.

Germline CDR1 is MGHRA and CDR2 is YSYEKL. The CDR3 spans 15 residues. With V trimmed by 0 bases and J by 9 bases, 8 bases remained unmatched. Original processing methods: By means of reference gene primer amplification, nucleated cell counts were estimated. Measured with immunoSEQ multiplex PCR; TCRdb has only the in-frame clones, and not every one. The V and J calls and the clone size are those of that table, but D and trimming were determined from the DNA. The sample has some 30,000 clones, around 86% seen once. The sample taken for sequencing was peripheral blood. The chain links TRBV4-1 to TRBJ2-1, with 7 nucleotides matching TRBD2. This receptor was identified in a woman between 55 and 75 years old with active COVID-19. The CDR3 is CASSQDGRGLTEQFF. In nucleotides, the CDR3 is TGCGCCAGCAGCCAAGACGGGCGGGGGTTGACTGAGCAGTTCTTC.